A single sample is the source of the 27 T cell receptor beta chains below, sequenced in a study of blood T cells in healthy people across ages. Then a second PCR, running roughly 7 to 11 cycles, was carried out with a sample-barcoded 5' primer and a J-beta primer mix. TCRdb re-called the 5' RACE reads through MiXCR, storing one row per CDR3 protein. In the table there are roughly 1.5 million distinct CDR3 sequences, around 40% of which are singletons. Sequenced: blood. Source of these receptors: a young woman in good health.

The rearrangement links TRBV20-1 to TRBJ2-3, with D possibly matching TRBD1 (5 bases). Trimming removed 3 bases at V and 8 bases at J, with 12 bases between. The germline gives CDR1 DFQATT, CDR2 SNEGSKA (reference sequence). CDR3 length: 12 amino acids. The CDR3 sequence: CSASRVSGTQYF. For the CDR3, the DNA is TGCAGTGCTAGCAGGGTTTCTGGTACGCAGTATTTT.

This chain joins TRBV4-1 and TRBJ2-3, with D unresolved. The V end lost 0 bases, the J end lost 8 bases, and 12 bases lay between the germline ends. The CDR3 covers 14 residues. The V gene's germline CDR1 is MGHRA and CDR2 YSYEKL. The CDR3: CASSQDTPSGTQYF. Here the CDR3 DNA reads TGCGCCAGCAGCCAAGACACTCCCTCCGGTACGCAGTATTTT.

J is TRBJ1-4 and V is TRBV30; possible D gene TRBD1, 6 bases. CDR3 size: 14 residues. Germline CDR1 and CDR2: GTSNPN and SVGIG (reference sequence). Trimming took off 5 bases at V and 7 bases at J, with 17 bases between the two ends. The CDR3 region has the DNA TGTGCCTGGGGGGGCCCAGGGTTGGGTGAAAAACTGTTTTTT. It codes for CAWGGPGLGEKLFF.

This clonotype was observed a few times. The chain has TRBV28 and TRBJ2-5; TRBD2 might be the D (5 bases). Trimming left V 3 bases short and J 5 bases short, with 10 bases between. This CDR3 spans 13 amino acids. Per germline, CDR1 MDHEN and CDR2 SYDVKM. The CDR3 DNA follows: TGTGCCAGCAGTTTGAGACTAACGGAGACCCAGTACTTC. This codes for CASSLRLTETQYF.

Only a few counts were recorded for this clonotype. The V gene is TRBV5-1, the J gene TRBJ2-2; possibly TRBD2 for D (6 bases). V was shortened by 9 bases and J by 1 base, with 10 bases between the two germline ends. CDR1 and CDR2 (germline): SGHRS, YFSETQ. The CDR3 is 13 residues long. This CDR3 is CATSEGNTGELFF. The CDR3, as DNA: TGCGCCACCTCGGAGGGGAACACCGGGGAGCTGTTTTTT.

Notes on this clonotype: An end of the junction does not agree with germline; a read error may underlie this. The V call is TRBV7-6, the J call TRBJ1-1; weak D call: TRBD1 (6 bases). The length of the CDR3 is 18 residues. Germline loops: CDR1 SGHVS, CDR2 FNYEAQ. In nucleotides, the CDR3 is TGTGCCAGTAGCTTACGTGGAGGTTACAGGGCCTATAACACTGAAGCTTTCTTT. Translated: CASSLRGGYRAYNTEAFF.

V usage is TRBV20-1 and J usage is TRBJ2-1; TRBD2 matches 7 bases. V lost 0 bases to trimming and J lost 1 base; unmatched junction nucleotides: 18. CDR3 length: 20 residues. Per the germline V gene, CDR1 is DFQATT and CDR2 is SNEGSKA (reference sequence). CDR3 bases: TGCAGTGCTAGAGATCCTGCCGGGGCTAGCGGCCGGCGGTCCTACAATGAGCAGTTCTTC. Amino acids: CSARDPAGASGRRSYNEQFF.

The V gene is TRBV29-1, the J gene TRBJ2-5; no reliable D call. CDR1 and CDR2 (germline): SQVTM, ANQGSEA. Deletions cut 3 bases from V and 2 bases from J, with 13 bases between. The CDR3 runs 14 residues. CDR3 residues: CSVDGASNQETQYF. The CDR3 DNA is TGCAGCGTTGACGGTGCGTCAAATCAAGAGACCCAGTACTTC.

This clonotype was recorded a few times. The chain recombines TRBV4-3 with TRBJ2-7, with 9 nucleotides matching TRBD1. The CDR3 has 14 amino acids. CDR1 and CDR2 from the germline V gene are LGHNA and YSLEER. V lost 3 bases and J lost 4; bases outside the gene matches: 4. The CDR3 here is CASSHGTGNYEQYF. In DNA form, the CDR3 reads TGCGCCAGCAGCCACGGGACAGGGAATTACGAGCAGTACTTC.

V usage is TRBV5-1 and J usage is TRBJ2-1, with 10 nucleotides matching TRBD2. The germline gives CDR1 SGHRS, CDR2 YFSETQ. Trimming at V came to 0 bases and at J to 9 bases, leaving 12 bases not matched to a gene. CDR3 size: 17 residues. The CDR3 region is CASSLGALAGAGSEQFF. The CDR3 nucleotides are TGCGCCAGCAGCTTGGGGGCCCTAGCGGGGGCCGGGAGTGAGCAGTTCTTC. Drawing the rest from reference TRBV5-1 and TRBJ2-1, the complete variable domain is KAGVTQTPRYLIKTRGQQVTLSCSPISGHRSVSWYQQTPGQGLQFLFEYFSETQRNKGNFPGRFSGRQFSNSRSEMNVSTLELGDSALYLCASSLGALAGAGSEQFFGPGTRLTVL.

This clonotype was recorded many times. The gene calls are TRBV29-1 and TRBJ2-1; D not certain. The length of the CDR3 is 14 residues. V was pared by 2 bases and J by 8 bases, with 16 bases between. Germline V gives CDR1 SQVTM, CDR2 ANQGSEA. The CDR3 bases are TGCAGCGTTGAATCCGTCGAGATGGGCTATGAGCAGTTCTTC. It codes for CSVESVEMGYEQFF.

The chain combines TRBV27 with TRBJ2-7; 8 positions agree with TRBD2. The V gene's germline CDR1 is MNHEY and CDR2 SMNVEV (reference sequence). V gave up 6 bases and J gave up 2 bases; unmatched junction bases: 6. This CDR3 is 14 amino acids long. CDR3 nucleotide sequence: TGTGCCAGCAGAAGAGCGGGAGCCGCCTACGAGCAGTACTTC. It is translated as CASRRAGAAYEQYF.

This clonotype was found many times. One end of the junction is discordant with germline, which a read error may explain. The rearrangement links TRBV12-3 or TRBV12-4 to TRBJ1-1, with D unclear. This CDR3 has 12 residues. The CDR3 nucleotides are TGCGCCAGCAGCCAGAGGAACACTGAAGCTTTCTTT. This encodes CASSQRNTEAFF.

In this sample, this clonotype turned up a few times. This sequence joins TRBV7-9 and TRBJ2-1; 10 nucleotides line up with TRBD2. The CDR3 totals 17 residues. The J segment lost 0 bases and the V segment lost 6 bases, leaving 8 bases of the junction unmatched. In germline, CDR1 is SEHNR, CDR2 FQNEAQ (reference sequence). CDR3 in amino acids: CASSSGLADLSYNEQFF. In nucleotides, the CDR3 is TGTGCCAGCAGTTCCGGACTAGCGGACCTCTCCTACAATGAGCAGTTCTTC.

CDR3 loop: CASSYFQGNEKLFF. The CDR3 bases are TGTGCCAGCAGTTACTTCCAGGGGAATGAAAAACTGTTTTTT. J is TRBJ1-4 and V is TRBV6-5; D perhaps matches TRBD1 (6 bases). CDR3 length: 14 amino acids. The germline V gene has CDR1 MNHEY and CDR2 SVGAGI. V lost 1 base to trimming and J lost 5 bases, with 8 bases between them.

This clonotype was found a few times. This rearrangement joins TRBV24-1 to TRBJ2-3; 11 bases map to TRBD1. Losses at the gene ends were 7 bases for V and 4 bases for J; bases not matched to a gene: 3. Germline assignment: CDR1 KGHDR and CDR2 SFDVKD. The CDR3 spans 14 residues. The DNA of the CDR3 is TGTGCCACCAGAGGGACAGGGGGGGCAGATACGCAGTATTTT. Translated, it gives CATRGTGGADTQYF.

This clonotype was counted a few times. The V call is TRBV29-1, the J call TRBJ2-7; D unclear. The V gene's germline CDR1 is SQVTM and CDR2 ANQGSEA. The V end lost 6 bases, the J end lost 2 bases, and 14 bases lay between the germline ends. The CDR3 runs to 13 residues. The CDR3 reads CSVELALTYEQYF. The CDR3 coding sequence is TGCAGCGTCGAGTTGGCACTAACCTACGAGCAGTACTTC.

This clonotype was seen more than once but under ten times. The J gene is TRBJ1-1, the V gene TRBV12-3 or TRBV12-4; no definite D call. The CDR3 contains 13 residues. V shed 6 bases and J shed 4 bases, with 12 bases lying between them. CDR3: CASSSRTTTEAFF. The CDR3, as DNA: TGTGCCAGCAGCAGCCGGACGACCACTGAAGCTTTCTTT.

This clonotype has only a few counts. The chain recombines TRBV15 with TRBJ2-5; D gene ambiguous. V was cut by 3 bases and J by 0 bases, with 8 bases left in between. There are 14 residues in the CDR3. Germline loops: CDR1 LNHNV, CDR2 YYDKDF (reference sequence). The CDR3 coding sequence is TGTGCCACCAGCAGTTCAATGTACCAAGAGACCCAGTACTTC. Translation gives CATSSSMYQETQYF.

The chain combines TRBV6-1 with TRBJ2-1, with TRBD2 matching 7 bases. The CDR3 runs 14 residues. The V gene's germline CDR1 is MNHNS and CDR2 SASEGT. V shed 7 bases and J 0 bases; nucleotides not matched to a gene: 3. The CDR3 protein is CASILASSYNEQFF. The CDR3 coding sequence is TGTGCCAGCATACTAGCGAGCTCCTACAATGAGCAGTTCTTC.

This clonotype was detected only a few times. This chain links TRBV28 with TRBJ2-7; 7 bases line up with TRBD2. The junction had 11 bases not matched to a gene; V was cut back by 4 bases and J by 2 bases. CDR1 is MDHEN, CDR2 SYDVKM, per germline. This CDR3 spans 16 amino acids. Here the CDR3 reads CASSYLEASGPYEQYF. CDR3 nucleotides: TGTGCCAGCAGTTACCTCGAGGCTAGCGGTCCCTACGAGCAGTACTTC. The variable domain in full, with the rest retrieved from reference TRBV28 and TRBJ2-7, is DVKVTQSSRYLVKRTGEKVFLECVQDMDHENMFWYRQDPGLGLRLIYFSYDVKMKEKGDIPEGYSVSREKKERFSLILESASTNQTSMYLCASSYLEASGPYEQYFGPGTRLTVT.

V gene TRBV7-2 combines with J gene TRBJ2-7; perhaps TRBD1 as D (5 bases). Germline V gives CDR1 SGHTA, CDR2 FQGNSA. The CDR3 length is 14 residues. The V end was cut by 1 base, the J end by 4 bases, with 11 bases between. This chain's CDR3 is CASSLVTEPYEQYF. As DNA, the CDR3 is TGTGCCAGCAGCTTAGTGACAGAGCCGTACGAGCAGTACTTC.

J is TRBJ2-7 and V is TRBV29-1, with a tentative D call TRBD1 (6 bases). CDR1 is SQVTM, CDR2 ANQGSEA, per germline. The CDR3 has 11 amino acids. Trimming removed 3 bases from V and 12 bases from J, with 15 bases in between. The CDR3 DNA is TGCAGCGTTGAGTCACAGGGCGTTCGGTACTTC. Protein: CSVESQGVRYF.

The CDR3 DNA reads as TGTGCCAGCAGTTGGGGCACTGGCACCGGGGAGCTGTTTTTT. As protein: CASSWGTGTGELFF. The rearrangement joins TRBV27 to TRBJ2-2, with D tentatively TRBD1 (5 bases). This CDR3 contains 14 residues. V lost 4 bases to trimming and J lost 4 bases, with 10 bases between them. Germline CDR1 and CDR2: MNHEY and SMNVEV (reference sequence).

The rearrangement links TRBV2 to TRBJ1-1; no definite D call. Germline CDR1 and CDR2: SNHLY and FYNNEI. The CDR3 totals 12 residues. The V end was cut by 6 bases, the J end by 6 bases, with 11 bases between. The CDR3: CASRSNLAEAFF. CDR3 sequence (DNA): TGTGCCAGCAGGTCGAATCTGGCTGAAGCTTTCTTT. Complete variable domain (other parts from reference TRBV2 and TRBJ1-1): EPEVTQTPSHQVTQMGQEVILRCVPISNHLYFYWYRQILGQKVEFLVSFYNNEISEKSEIFDDQFSVERPDGSNFTLKIRSTKLEDSAMYFCASRSNLAEAFFGQGTRLTVV.

The rearrangement joins TRBV7-2 to TRBJ1-1; D is unclear. CDR3 length: 14 residues. The germline V gene has CDR1 SGHTA and CDR2 FQGNSA. V dropped 0 bases and J dropped 5 bases, with 10 bases sitting between them. The CDR3 spells CASSLALRDTEAFF. CDR3 nucleotide sequence: TGTGCCAGCAGCTTAGCGCTAAGGGATACTGAAGCTTTCTTT.

This chain links TRBV3-1 with TRBJ2-3; D is ambiguous. Germline assignment: CDR1 LGHDT and CDR2 YNNKEL (reference sequence). V lost 3 bases, J lost 9 bases, and 10 bases lay in between. The CDR3 covers 12 residues. CDR3 bases: TGTGCCAGCAGCCAGGGGATAGTCACGCAGTATTTT. It yields the protein CASSQGIVTQYF.